This TCR beta chain was found in a study of cytomegalovirus exposure and HLA in healthy donors. The wider study: The Caucasian-associated ancestry cluster held less than 85% of 300 to 500 genotyped donors. The study's findings and limits: The majority of CMV-associated TCR beta chains were reported as apparently HLA-restricted in a later analysis. Links to common viral pathogens appeared, in a later analysis, for several of the most significant clusters.

PCR involved 60 Vbeta and 13 Jbeta primers. Clones were sequenced by immunoSEQ multiplex PCR, and TCRdb holds only the in-frame ones, with some missing. This sample has under 200,000 clones; roughly three quarters occur once, and the top ten carry around 0.42%. Comments on this clone: The antigen is not known.

Per the germline V gene, CDR1 is SGHDT and CDR2 is YYEEEE. The CDR3 length is 13 residues. Trimming cost V 3 bases and J 7 bases, with 10 bases left between them. V gene TRBV5-6 combines with J gene TRBJ1-4, with D perhaps TRBD1 (6 bases). This clonotype was sampled from a male donor in good health and CMV-seropositive. The sequenced sample consisted of PBMCs. The CDR3: CASSSGTSEKLFF. The DNA for the CDR3 is TGTGCCAGCAGCTCCGGGACATCTGAAAAACTGTTTTTT.